This T cell receptor beta chain was found in a study of beta chain features in type 1 diabetes. Reverse transcription of all isolated RNA meant that expressed TCRB transcripts were sequenced. Sequenced by immunoSEQ multiplex PCR; TCRdb stores in-frame clones only, minus some. The sample includes about half a million clones, about an eighth of them seen just once. The germline V and J ends were trimmed by 2 bases and 1 base, with 3 bases remaining between them. This CDR3 contains 13 residues. CDR1 and CDR2 from the germline V gene are SGHTA and FQGNSA. Study-level findings and limits: In all four CD4+ subsets, TCRB CDR3 length was significantly, moderately reduced in type 1 diabetes.

As for this clone: As yet, its antigen is unknown.

Each donor gave one heparinised blood draw averaging about 100 mL. The sequenced sample consisted of naive CD4+ T cells from blood. The TCR sequence derives from a woman aged 18-29 years in good health. The chain links TRBV7-2 to TRBJ1-5; D is ambiguous. DNA of the CDR3: TGTGCCAGCAGCTTACAAAGCAATCAGCCCCAGCATTTT. It is translated as CASSLQSNQPQHF.